These 30 T cell receptor beta chains share one sample of origin, sequenced in a study of patients and donors after allogeneic stem cell transplantation. TCRdb processed the RT-PCR reads anew with MiXCR; each CDR3 protein has one entry. The data contain about 72,000 distinct CDR3 sequences, 26% of them singletons. The sequencing input was blood, either unsorted or a sorted T cell fraction (not recorded which). The receptor set was obtained from a human donor who was either an allogeneic HSCT recipient or a stem cell or donor lymphocyte infusion donor (not recorded which). It is not recorded whose cells these are; they may come from a transplant donor.

This clonotype was observed a few times. The chain is built from TRBV4-2 and TRBJ2-7; TRBD2 aligns across 7 bases. CDR1 is LGHNA, CDR2 YNFKEQ, per germline. This CDR3 spans 15 amino acids. Trimming cost V 1 base and J 5 bases; bases outside gene matches: 8. Here the CDR3 DNA reads TGTGCCAGCAGCCAAGGGTCAAGGACTAGGGACGAGCAGTACTTC. It is translated as CASSQGSRTRDEQYF.

The rearrangement links TRBV7-3 to TRBJ2-3; D is unresolved. CDR3 length equals 15 residues. The germline V and J ends were trimmed by 5 bases and 0 bases, with 12 bases remaining between them. Germline-derived CDR1 and CDR2 are SGHTA and FQGTGA. The DNA of the CDR3 is TGTGCCAGCAGCCCAGGACGGCTGAGCACAGATACGCAGTATTTT. Translating it yields CASSPGRLSTDTQYF.

V gene TRBV5-1 combines with J gene TRBJ2-7, with TRBD1 identical over 7 bases. The junction had 5 bases not matched to a gene; V was cut back by 5 bases and J by 0 bases. CDR3 size: 14 residues. Germline V gene sequence: CDR1 SGHRS, CDR2 YFSETQ. CDR3 residues: CASSRDSYSYEQYF. In DNA, the CDR3 is TGCGCCAGCAGTCGGGACAGTTACTCCTACGAGCAGTACTTC.

This clonotype was found a few times. This chain uses TRBV6-6 with TRBJ1-5; D gene unclear. With 5 bases removed from V and 3 bases from J, the gap between germline ends came to 2 bases. The CDR3 has 11 amino acids. Germline V CDR1 and CDR2: MNHNY, SVGAGI (reference sequence). The DNA for the CDR3 is TGTGCCAGCAGTGACAATCAGCCCCAGCATTTT. This translates into CASSDNQPQHF.

The chain links TRBV4-1 to TRBJ1-3; D might be TRBD1 (6 bases). V was trimmed by 4 bases and J by 2 bases, leaving 12 bases between them. The length of the CDR3 is 15 residues. CDR1 is MGHRA, CDR2 YSYEKL, per germline. Written as DNA, the CDR3 is TGCGCCAGCAGCCGGCCAGGGGCGACTGGAAACACCATATATTTT. Translating it yields CASSRPGATGNTIYF.

The chain recombines TRBV5-1 with TRBJ2-7; no reliable D call. Germline V gene sequence: CDR1 SGHRS, CDR2 YFSETQ. This CDR3 comprises 17 residues. Trimming shortened V by 0 bases and J by 2 bases, and 18 bases separated the two germline ends. CDR3 protein: CASSLVSLSGEPYEQYF. DNA of the CDR3: TGCGCCAGCAGCTTGGTTTCTTTATCGGGTGAGCCCTACGAGCAGTACTTC.

This clonotype was counted a few times. J is TRBJ2-1 and V is TRBV29-1; no reliable D call. This CDR3 spans 12 amino acids. Trimming took off 4 bases at V and 1 base at J, with 5 bases between the two ends. CDR1 is SQVTM, CDR2 ANQGSEA, per germline. This CDR3 is CSVAGSYNEQFF. DNA for the CDR3: TGCAGCGTTGCCGGGTCCTACAATGAGCAGTTCTTC.

This clonotype was counted ten times or more. This chain's CDR3 is CATSRGQMNTEAFF. In DNA, the CDR3 is TGTGCCACCAGCAGAGGGCAGATGAACACTGAAGCTTTCTTT. V and J are TRBV15 and TRBJ1-1; no clear D gene. V was clipped by 1 base and J by 0 bases, with 6 bases between them. CDR3 length: 14 amino acids. CDR1 is LNHNV and CDR2 is YYDKDF in the germline V gene (reference sequence).

The V and J genes are TRBV20-1 and TRBJ1-2; D gene unclear. The CDR3 is 16 amino acids. Per the germline V gene, CDR1 is DFQATT and CDR2 is SNEGSKA (reference sequence). Trimming removed 5 bases at V and 4 bases at J, with 23 bases between. The CDR3 reads CSAYDLEALNTYGYTF. DNA of the CDR3: TGCAGTGCTTATGATTTAGAGGCTTTAAACACCTATGGCTACACCTTC.

In its sample, this clonotype was seen a few times. The J gene is TRBJ2-2, the V gene TRBV12-3 or TRBV12-4; the match to TRBD2 covers 11 bases. This CDR3 is built from 17 residues. V dropped 3 bases and J dropped 2; count of bases not matched to a gene: 5. In nucleotides, the CDR3 is TGTGCCAGCAGTTTCCCACTAGCGGGGGCCAACACCGGGGAGCTGTTTTTT. Protein product: CASSFPLAGANTGELFF.

V and J are TRBV7-2 and TRBJ1-2, with TRBD1 as a possible D gene (6 bases). The CDR3 has 14 residues. Trimming left V 5 bases short and J 0 bases short, with 10 bases between. Germline V gene lookup returns CDR1 SGHTA and CDR2 FQGNSA. CDR3 protein: CASSQGQTNYGYTF. CDR3 bases: TGTGCCAGCAGCCAAGGACAGACTAACTATGGCTACACCTTC.

This clonotype was seen more than once but under ten times. This chain uses TRBV2 with TRBJ1-2, with D possibly TRBD1 on 5 matching bases. This CDR3 comprises 14 residues. The V end lost 4 bases, the J end lost 5 bases, and 14 bases lay between the germline ends. CDR1 is SNHLY and CDR2 is FYNNEI in the germline V gene. The CDR3 protein is CASSAGMTLYGYTF. The CDR3, as DNA: TGTGCCAGCAGTGCAGGGATGACTTTATATGGCTACACCTTC.

The CDR3 sequence is CASGLPPGGYPYNEQFF. In DNA form, the CDR3 reads TGTGCTAGTGGTTTGCCCCCCGGGGGGTACCCCTACAATGAGCAGTTCTTC. The rearrangement joins TRBV12-5 to TRBJ2-1; 7 bases are shared with TRBD2. Germline V gene lookup returns CDR1 LGHNT and CDR2 FRNRAP. This CDR3 contains 17 residues. J gave up 2 bases and V 2 bases, and 9 bases lay outside the gene matches.

This clonotype showed up just a few times. The CDR3 DNA reads as TGCGCCAGCAGCCCACAGGGGGCCCAGGGTACTGAAGCTTTCTTT. Its protein is CASSPQGAQGTEAFF. V gene TRBV5-1 combines with J gene TRBJ1-1; 9 bases map to TRBD1. Germline CDR1 and CDR2: SGHRS and YFSETQ. V shed 4 bases and J 5 bases; nucleotides not matched to a gene: 9. The length of the CDR3 is 15 residues.

This clonotype has only a few counts. The chain joins TRBV7-8 to TRBJ2-1; 13 bases fit TRBD2. CDR3 length: 16 residues. CDR1 is SGHVS, CDR2 FQNEAQ, per germline. With V trimmed by 5 bases and J by 4 bases, 5 bases remained unmatched. The chain's CDR3 is CASSGPTSGGYNEQFF. Here the CDR3 DNA reads TGTGCCAGCAGCGGTCCGACTAGCGGGGGGTACAATGAGCAGTTCTTC.

This clonotype was observed a few times. The CDR3 nucleotides read TGCAGTGCTATGTTCCAGCGGGGGCGGGAGCTGTTTTTT. Its protein is CSAMFQRGRELFF. The V and J genes are TRBV20-1 and TRBJ2-2, with 8 positions matching TRBD2. Germline trimming cut 4 bases from V and 9 bases from J; bases unmatched to any gene: 7. The CDR3 extends over 13 amino acids. The germline CDR1 and CDR2 sequences are DFQATT and SNEGSKA (reference sequence).

This clonotype showed up just a few times. CDR3 amino acids: CSGVQGAEYEQYF. CDR3 DNA: TGCAGCGGCGTACAGGGGGCTGAATACGAGCAGTACTTC. The rearrangement links TRBV29-1 to TRBJ2-7; TRBD1 agrees at 9 bases. The CDR3 length is 13 residues. Germline V CDR1 and CDR2: SQVTM, ANQGSEA. V shed 7 bases, J shed 4 bases, and the junction held 8 bases outside the gene matches.

In this sample, this clonotype turned up a few times. J is TRBJ1-1 and V is TRBV5-1; a possible D gene is TRBD1 (6 bases). With 3 bases removed from V and 2 bases from J, the gap between germline ends came to 11 bases. The CDR3 has 14 amino acids. Germline values: CDR1 SGHRS, CDR2 YFSETQ. The CDR3 DNA reads as TGCGCCAGCAGCTCGGGACACGTCAACACTGAAGCTTTCTTT. It yields the protein CASSSGHVNTEAFF.

This clonotype was counted between two and nine times. The chain has TRBV20-1 and TRBJ1-2; tentative D call: TRBD1 (6 bases). Germline-derived CDR1 and CDR2 are DFQATT and SNEGSKA (reference sequence). This CDR3 spans 14 amino acids. V was shortened by 8 bases and J by 0 bases, with 16 bases between the two germline ends. The CDR3 DNA sequence: TGCAGTCGGGGGTGGGACAATACTAACTATGGCTACACCTTC. Amino acids: CSRGWDNTNYGYTF.

This clonotype was counted only a few times. V and J are TRBV12-3 or TRBV12-4 and TRBJ2-1, with a weak D call TRBD2 (5 bases). The V end was cut by 5 bases, the J end by 7 bases, with 15 bases between. The CDR3 length is 14 residues. In nucleotides, the CDR3 is TGTGCCAGCAGTCCGGGATCCTGGGATAATGAGCAGTTCTTC. It encodes CASSPGSWDNEQFF.

The rearrangement uses TRBV10-3 and TRBJ2-3; perhaps TRBD1 as D (6 bases). Trimming shortened V by 3 bases and J by 6 bases, and 10 bases separated the two germline ends. This CDR3 is built from 13 residues. Germline V gene sequence: CDR1 ENHRY, CDR2 SYGVKD. The CDR3 region is CAISDLTGDTQYF. In nucleotides, the CDR3 is TGTGCCATCAGTGACCTCACAGGGGATACGCAGTATTTT.

There are a few counts of this clonotype. The chain employs TRBV7-2 and TRBJ1-2, with D perhaps matching TRBD1 (5 bases). This CDR3 spans 14 amino acids. Germline V gene data show CDR1 as SGHTA and CDR2 as FQGNSA. V lost 6 bases and J lost 5, with 16 bases in between. The DNA of the CDR3 is TGTGCCAGCAGAAGACCCCCGGACATATATGGCTACACCTTC. Translating it yields CASRRPPDIYGYTF.

V gene TRBV10-3 combines with J gene TRBJ2-3; TRBD1 might be the D (6 bases). The germline V gene has CDR1 ENHRY and CDR2 SYGVKD. This CDR3 contains 13 residues. Trimming left V 4 bases short and J 4 bases short, with 9 bases between. The CDR3 DNA reads TGTGCCATCAGTGGAGGGGGATCAGATACGCAGTATTTT. Translated, it gives CAISGGGSDTQYF.

The sample holds a few counts of this clonotype. The chain has TRBV7-2 and TRBJ2-2; D is unresolved. Trimming took off 3 bases at V and 5 bases at J, with 7 bases between the two ends. Germline values: CDR1 SGHTA, CDR2 FQGNSA. The CDR3 consists of 13 residues. The CDR3 region has the DNA TGTGCCAGCAGCTTGTTCGGGACCGGGGAGCTGTTTTTT. Its protein product is CASSLFGTGELFF.

J is TRBJ1-1 and V is TRBV20-1; TRBD1 matches at 8 bases. The V gene end was trimmed by 3 bases and the J gene end by 1 base; junction bases not matched to a gene: 1. The CDR3 totals 13 residues. Germline CDR1 DFQATT, CDR2 SNEGSKA (reference sequence). CDR3: CSASDRGNTEAFF. The CDR3 nucleotides read TGCAGTGCTAGCGACAGGGGGAACACTGAAGCTTTCTTT.

This clonotype was seen more than once but under ten times. V gene TRBV29-1 combines with J gene TRBJ1-2; D remains unclear. Trimming took 4 bases from V and 4 from J, leaving 10 bases between them. CDR1 and CDR2 (germline): SQVTM, ANQGSEA. There are 12 residues in the CDR3. DNA for the CDR3: TGCAGCGTTGCGAGCGGGATCTATGGCTACACCTTC. This translates into CSVASGIYGYTF. Supplemented by reference TRBV29-1 and TRBJ1-2, the full variable domain reads SAVISQKPSRDICQRGTSLTIQCQVDSQVTMMFWYRQQPGQSLTLIATANQGSEATYESGFVIDKFPISRPNLTFSTLTVSNMSPEDSSIYLCSVASGIYGYTFGSGTRLTVV.

This chain links TRBV2 with TRBJ1-1, with D unclear. Trimming removed 5 bases at V and 5 bases at J, with 15 bases between. The CDR3 covers 14 residues. Germline V gives CDR1 SNHLY, CDR2 FYNNEI. The CDR3 coding sequence is TGTGCCAGCAGTCCAATCGGAGGGCGGACTGAAGCTTTCTTT. This sequence encodes CASSPIGGRTEAFF.

Here the CDR3 reads CASTDAGEYGYTF. CDR3 nucleotide sequence: TGTGCCAGCACCGATGCGGGGGAGTATGGCTACACCTTC. This chain uses TRBV7-8 with TRBJ1-2, with a weak D call TRBD1 (5 bases). The ends were cut back, 7 bases at V and 5 bases at J, with 14 bases in the middle. Germline V lookup: CDR1 SGHVS, CDR2 FQNEAQ. There are 13 residues in the CDR3.

The rearrangement joins TRBV9 to TRBJ1-3; maybe TRBD1 (5 bases). This CDR3 contains 12 residues. Trimming took off 4 bases at V and 8 bases at J, with 10 bases between the two ends. Germline V CDR1 and CDR2: SGDLS, YYNGEE. The CDR3 spells CASSPPTDTIYF. The CDR3 DNA reads TGTGCCAGCAGCCCACCGACAGACACCATATATTTT.

The chain has TRBV24-1 and TRBJ1-1; D is unclear. The CDR3 covers 14 residues. Trimming shortened V by 3 bases and J by 3 bases, and 10 bases separated the two germline ends. The germline V gene encodes CDR1 KGHDR and CDR2 SFDVKD. CDR3 sequence (DNA): TGTGCCACCAGTGATACACGTGGAGACACTGAAGCTTTCTTT. Translation: CATSDTRGDTEAFF.